The T cell receptor (beta chain) under discussion was sequenced for a study of control samples from healthy donors and cancer patients. TCRdb's copy holds only in-frame clones and misses some; the assay was immunoSEQ multiplex PCR. Found here are roughly 120,000 clones, over 75% of them singletons; the top ten hold around 3.5%. This CDR3 spans 14 amino acids. Germline V lookup: CDR1 SGHNT, CDR2 YENEEA. After removal of 5 bases from V and 6 bases from J, the junction contained 5 bases not matched to a gene. This receptor was taken from a woman in her fifties or sixties with lung cancer. J is TRBJ2-1 and V is TRBV11-3, with 9 nucleotides matching TRBD1. The sequenced material came from PBMCs. CDR3 coding DNA: TGTGCCAGCAGCCCAGGGACAGGGATCAATGAGCAGTTCTTC. Its translation: CASSPGTGINEQFF.